This is a list of T cell receptor beta chains from one sample in a study of CD8 T cells in ankylosing spondylitis. TCRdb recomputed calls from the 5' RACE reads with MiXCR, one row per CDR3 protein. The repertoire holds more than 500,000 distinct CDR3 sequences, with approximately 5.3% as singletons. The sample taken for sequencing was blood, either unsorted or a sorted T cell fraction (not recorded which). The source of these receptors is a male donor with ankylosing spondylitis. CDR3s include the opening cysteine and the closing phenylalanine or tryptophan. The D gene is left open where the match is weak. The listing skips clone size in some rows; elsewhere it reads once, few, many or a size class.

NA NA TRBJ2-5 TRBV28 CASSWSGKETQYF TGTGCCAGCAGTTGGTCAGGGAAAGAGACCCAGTACTTC
NA few TRBJ1-1 TRBV18 CASSPLTGPQNTEAFF TGTGCCAGCTCACCTCTAACAGGGCCCCAAAACACTGAAGCTTTCTTT
TRBD2 many TRBJ2-7 TRBV27 CASSLSSGGAYEQYF TGTGCCAGCAGTTTATCGTCGGGGGGGGCCTACGAGCAGTACTTC
NA many TRBJ2-7 TRBV7-9 CASSLEWEQYF TGTGCCAGCAGCTTAGAATGGGAGCAGTACTTC
TRBD1 many TRBJ2-1 TRBV24-1 CATSRGGTGDYNEQFF TGTGCCACCAGTCGGGGCGGGACAGGGGACTACAATGAGCAGTTCTTC
NA few TRBJ2-7 TRBV7-8 CASSLEGGGTYEQYF TGTGCCAGCAGCTTAGAGGGGGGAGGCACCTACGAGCAGTACTTC
NA many TRBJ2-3 TRBV4-2 CASSQGRGTDTQYF TGTGCCAGCAGCCAAGGACGAGGCACAGATACGCAGTATTTT
TRBD2 many TRBJ2-7 TRBV6-1 CASALAGERGEQYF TGTGCCAGCGCACTAGCGGGAGAACGGGGCGAGCAGTACTTC
NA few TRBJ2-1 TRBV27 CASSREPRGGNEQFF TGTGCCAGCAGTCGAGAGCCACGAGGTGGGAATGAGCAGTTCTTC
NA many TRBJ2-7 TRBV7-2 CASSYYGYEQYF TGTGCCAGCAGCTACTACGGGTACGAGCAGTACTTC
NA many TRBJ1-1 TRBV20-1 CSASWVNPEAFF TGCAGTGCTAGTTGGGTCAATCCTGAAGCTTTCTTT
TRBD2 many TRBJ2-1 TRBV4-2 CASSQEPAGYYNEQFF TGTGCCAGCAGCCAAGAGCCAGCGGGATATTACAATGAGCAGTTCTTC
NA few TRBJ1-5 TRBV4-1 CASSQILGWVSNQPQHF TGCGCCAGCAGCCAAATCCTGGGTTGGGTTAGCAATCAGCCCCAGCATTTT
NA few TRBJ1-1 TRBV9 CASTPRGMNTEAFF TGTGCCAGCACCCCGCGAGGGATGAACACTGAAGCTTTCTTT
TRBD1 NA TRBJ2-1 TRBV24-1 CATSARTGVSGPEQFF TGTGCCACCAGTGCGAGGACAGGGGTCTCTGGGCCGGAGCAGTTCTTC
NA NA TRBJ1-1 TRBV20-1 CSASGRGRNTEAFF TGCAGTGCTAGCGGCAGGGGCAGGAACACTGAAGCTTTCTTT
NA many TRBJ2-2 TRBV6-5 CASSYLGVKTNTGELFF TGTGCCAGCAGTTACTTAGGAGTCAAAACGAACACCGGGGAGCTGTTTTTT
NA many TRBJ1-2 TRBV12-3/TRBV12-4 CASRSAGTQGEGYTF TGTGCCAGCAGATCCGCCGGCACTCAAGGAGAAGGCTACACCTTC
NA many TRBJ1-3 TRBV4-2 CASSQGRTGNTIYF TGTGCCAGCAGCCAAGGCCGGACTGGAAACACCATATATTTT
NA many TRBJ2-1 TRBV25-1 CASSGHNEQFF TGTGCCAGCAGTGGGCACAATGAGCAGTTCTTC
NA many TRBJ1-1 TRBV4-3 CASSQATDYTEAFF TGCGCCAGCAGCCAAGCGACAGACTACACTGAAGCTTTCTTT
TRBD2 many TRBJ2-2 TRBV28 CASRRRGIRTGELFF TGTGCCAGCAGGCGGCGGGGGATCCGCACCGGGGAGCTGTTTTTT